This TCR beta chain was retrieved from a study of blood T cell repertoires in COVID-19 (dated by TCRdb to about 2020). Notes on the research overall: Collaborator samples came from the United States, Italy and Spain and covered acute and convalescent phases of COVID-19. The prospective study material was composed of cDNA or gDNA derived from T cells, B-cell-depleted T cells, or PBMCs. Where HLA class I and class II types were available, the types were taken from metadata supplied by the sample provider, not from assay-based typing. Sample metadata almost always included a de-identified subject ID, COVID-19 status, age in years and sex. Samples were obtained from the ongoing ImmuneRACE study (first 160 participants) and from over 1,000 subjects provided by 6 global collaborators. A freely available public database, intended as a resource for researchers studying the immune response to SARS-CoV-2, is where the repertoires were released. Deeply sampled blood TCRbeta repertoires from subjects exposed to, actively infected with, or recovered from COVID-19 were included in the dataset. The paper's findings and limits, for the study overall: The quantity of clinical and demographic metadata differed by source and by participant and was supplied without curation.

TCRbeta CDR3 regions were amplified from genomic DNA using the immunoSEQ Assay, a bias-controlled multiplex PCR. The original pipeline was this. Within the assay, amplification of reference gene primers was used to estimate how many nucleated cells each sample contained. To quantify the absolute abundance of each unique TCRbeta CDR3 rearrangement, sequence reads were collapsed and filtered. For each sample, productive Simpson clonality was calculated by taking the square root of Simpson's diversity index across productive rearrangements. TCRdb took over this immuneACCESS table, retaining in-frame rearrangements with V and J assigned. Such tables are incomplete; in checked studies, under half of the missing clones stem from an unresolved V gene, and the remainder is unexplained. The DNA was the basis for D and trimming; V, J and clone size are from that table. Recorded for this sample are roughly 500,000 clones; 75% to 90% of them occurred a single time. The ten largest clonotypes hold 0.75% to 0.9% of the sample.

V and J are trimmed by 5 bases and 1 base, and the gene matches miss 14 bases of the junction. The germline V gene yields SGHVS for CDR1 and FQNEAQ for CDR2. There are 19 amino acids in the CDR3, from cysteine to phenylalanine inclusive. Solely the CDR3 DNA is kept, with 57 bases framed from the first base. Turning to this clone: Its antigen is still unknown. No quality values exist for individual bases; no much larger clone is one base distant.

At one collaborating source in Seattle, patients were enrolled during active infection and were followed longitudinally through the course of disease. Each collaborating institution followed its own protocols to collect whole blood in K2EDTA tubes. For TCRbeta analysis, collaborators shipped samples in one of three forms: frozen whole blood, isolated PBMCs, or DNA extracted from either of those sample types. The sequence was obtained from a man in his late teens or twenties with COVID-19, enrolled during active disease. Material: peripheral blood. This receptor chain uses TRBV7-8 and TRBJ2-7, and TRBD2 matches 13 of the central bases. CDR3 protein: CASSRTPGLAGSGSYEQYF. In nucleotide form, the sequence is TGTGCCAGCAGCCGTACTCCGGGACTAGCGGGATCGGGGTCCTACGAGCAGTACTTC.